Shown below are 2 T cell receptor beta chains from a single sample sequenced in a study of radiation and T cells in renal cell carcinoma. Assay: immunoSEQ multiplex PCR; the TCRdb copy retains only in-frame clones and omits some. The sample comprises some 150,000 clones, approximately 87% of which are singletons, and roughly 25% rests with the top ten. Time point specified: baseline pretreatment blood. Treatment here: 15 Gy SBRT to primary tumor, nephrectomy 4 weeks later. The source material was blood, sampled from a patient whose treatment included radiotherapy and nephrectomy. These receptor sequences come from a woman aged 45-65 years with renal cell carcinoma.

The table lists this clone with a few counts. CDR3 loop: CASSLGQKAEAFF. The CDR3, as DNA: TGCGCCAGCAGCTTGGGGCAGAAGGCTGAAGCTTTCTTT. This chain links TRBV5-1 with TRBJ1-1; D unresolved. Trimming took off 0 bases at V and 6 bases at J, with 9 bases between the two ends. The CDR3 covers 13 residues. The germline CDR1 and CDR2 sequences are SGHRS and YFSETQ.

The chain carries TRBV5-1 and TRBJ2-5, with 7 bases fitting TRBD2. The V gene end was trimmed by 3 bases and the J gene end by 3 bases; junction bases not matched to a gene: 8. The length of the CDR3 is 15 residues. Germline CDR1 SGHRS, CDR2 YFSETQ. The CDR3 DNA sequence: TGCGCCAGCAGCTGGGGGGGACTAACTGAAGAGACCCAGTACTTC. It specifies CASSWGGLTEETQYF.